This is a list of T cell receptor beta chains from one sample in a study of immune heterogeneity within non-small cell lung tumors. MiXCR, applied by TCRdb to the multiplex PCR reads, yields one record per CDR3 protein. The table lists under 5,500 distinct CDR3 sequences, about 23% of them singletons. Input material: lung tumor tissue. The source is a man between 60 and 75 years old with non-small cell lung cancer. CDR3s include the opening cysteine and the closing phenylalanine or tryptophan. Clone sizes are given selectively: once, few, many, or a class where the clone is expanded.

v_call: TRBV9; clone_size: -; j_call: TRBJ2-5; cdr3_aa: CASSPSGRAEETQYF
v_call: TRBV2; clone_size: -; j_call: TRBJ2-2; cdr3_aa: CASSKGQIAPGELFF
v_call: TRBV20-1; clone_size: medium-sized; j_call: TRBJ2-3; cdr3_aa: CSATAGPRTDTQYF
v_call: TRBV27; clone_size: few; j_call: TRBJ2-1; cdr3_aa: CASSPSSSYNEQFF
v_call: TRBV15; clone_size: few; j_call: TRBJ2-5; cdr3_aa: CATSRPGRETQYF
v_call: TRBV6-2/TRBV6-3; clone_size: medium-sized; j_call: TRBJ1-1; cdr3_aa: CASSRHRDRAFMNTEAFF
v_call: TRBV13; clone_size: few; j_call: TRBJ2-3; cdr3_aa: CASSSSWLAGGRRGTQYF
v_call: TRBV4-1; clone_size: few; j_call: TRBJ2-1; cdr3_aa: CASSQESLDPTYEQFF
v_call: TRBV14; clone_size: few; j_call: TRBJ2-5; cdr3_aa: CASSKKTGIRETQYF
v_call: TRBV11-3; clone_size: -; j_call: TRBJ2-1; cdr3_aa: CASSFSLLPTNEQFF
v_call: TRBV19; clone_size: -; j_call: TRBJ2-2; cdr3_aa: CASSHTTGELFF
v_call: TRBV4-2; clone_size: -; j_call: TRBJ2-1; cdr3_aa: CASSQDARGAGAQFF
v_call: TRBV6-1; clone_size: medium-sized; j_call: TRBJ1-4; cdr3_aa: CASRYRGSNEKLFF
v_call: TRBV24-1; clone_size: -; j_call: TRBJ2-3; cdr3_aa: CATSERASLAADTQYF
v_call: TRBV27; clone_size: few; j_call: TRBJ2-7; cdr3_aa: CASSYFRGEGPLPPSYEQYF
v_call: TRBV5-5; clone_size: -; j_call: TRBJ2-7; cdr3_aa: CASSWEGSAYEQYF
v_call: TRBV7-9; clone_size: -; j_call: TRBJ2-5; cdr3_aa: CASSFSGRETQYF
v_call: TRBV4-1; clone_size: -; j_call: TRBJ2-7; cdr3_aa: CASSQPGQGIYEQYF
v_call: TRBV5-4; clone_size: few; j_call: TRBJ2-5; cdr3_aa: CASSGDRRYETQYF
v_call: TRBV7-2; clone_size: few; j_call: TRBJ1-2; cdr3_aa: CASSLFGRRPPYGYTF
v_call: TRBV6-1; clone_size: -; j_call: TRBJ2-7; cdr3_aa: CASSDRVWGYEQYF
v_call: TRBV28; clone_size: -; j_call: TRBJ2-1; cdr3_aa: CASSLSLYNEQFF
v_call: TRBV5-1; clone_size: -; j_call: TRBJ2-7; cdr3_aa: CASGRATGRGYEQYF
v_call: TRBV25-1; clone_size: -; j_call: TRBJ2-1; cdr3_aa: CASSDPGQISEQFF
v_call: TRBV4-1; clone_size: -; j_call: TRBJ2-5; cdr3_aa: CASSQGIIHGGGPQETQYF
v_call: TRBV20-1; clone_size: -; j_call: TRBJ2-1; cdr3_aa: CSARDLEGEGSYNEQFF
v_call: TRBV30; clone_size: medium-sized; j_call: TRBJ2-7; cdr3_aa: CAWSVGVYEQYF
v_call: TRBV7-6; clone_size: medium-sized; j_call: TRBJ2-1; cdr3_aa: CASSISTGEGPYNEQFF
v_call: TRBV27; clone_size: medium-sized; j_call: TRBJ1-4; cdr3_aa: CASRNPGVGEKLFF
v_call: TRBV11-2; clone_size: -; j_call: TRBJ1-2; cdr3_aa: CASSLVTGPTTF
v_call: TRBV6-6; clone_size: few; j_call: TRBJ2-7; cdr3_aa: CASSYSGERDYEQYF
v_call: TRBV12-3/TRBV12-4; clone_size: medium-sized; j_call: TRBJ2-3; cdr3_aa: CASSTVERRDTQYF
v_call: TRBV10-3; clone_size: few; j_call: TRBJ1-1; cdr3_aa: CAIRTRNLMNTEAFF
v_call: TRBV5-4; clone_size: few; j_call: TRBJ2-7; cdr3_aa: CASSPGVAGPLEQYF
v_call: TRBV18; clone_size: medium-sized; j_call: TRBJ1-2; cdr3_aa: CASSLGTGGGYTF
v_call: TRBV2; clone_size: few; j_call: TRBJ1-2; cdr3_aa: CASSDLQNYGYTF
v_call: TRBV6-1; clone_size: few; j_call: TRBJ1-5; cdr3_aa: CASGNRFNQPQHF
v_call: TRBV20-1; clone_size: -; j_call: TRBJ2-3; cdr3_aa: CSNLDLGRNTDTQYF
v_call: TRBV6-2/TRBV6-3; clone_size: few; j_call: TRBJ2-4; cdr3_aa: CASKPAGLAKNIQYF
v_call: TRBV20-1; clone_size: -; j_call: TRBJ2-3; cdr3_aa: CSAPTLLAGGSDTQYF